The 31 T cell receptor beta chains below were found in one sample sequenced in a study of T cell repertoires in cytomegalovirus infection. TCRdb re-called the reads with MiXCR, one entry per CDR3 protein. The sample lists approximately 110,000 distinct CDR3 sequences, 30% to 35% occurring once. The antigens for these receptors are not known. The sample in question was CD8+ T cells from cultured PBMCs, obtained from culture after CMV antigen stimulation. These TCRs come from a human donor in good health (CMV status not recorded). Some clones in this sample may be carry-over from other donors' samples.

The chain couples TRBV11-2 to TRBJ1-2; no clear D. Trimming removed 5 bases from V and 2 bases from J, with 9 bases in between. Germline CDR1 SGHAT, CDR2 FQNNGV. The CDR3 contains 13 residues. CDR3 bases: TGTGCCAGCAGCCCAACACCCAACTATGGCTACACCTTC. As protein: CASSPTPNYGYTF. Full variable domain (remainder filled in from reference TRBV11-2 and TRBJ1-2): EAGVAQSPRYKIIEKRQSVAFWCNPISGHATLYWYQQILGQGPKLLIQFQNNGVVDDSQLPKDRFSAERLKGVDSTLKIQPAKLEDSAVYLCASSPTPNYGYTFGSGTRLTVV.

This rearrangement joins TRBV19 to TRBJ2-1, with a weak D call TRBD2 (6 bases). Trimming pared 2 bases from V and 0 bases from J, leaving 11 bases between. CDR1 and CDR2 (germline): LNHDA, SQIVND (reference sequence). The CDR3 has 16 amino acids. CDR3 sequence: CASSINGGVSYNEQFF. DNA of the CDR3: TGTGCCAGTAGTATAAACGGAGGGGTCTCCTACAATGAGCAGTTCTTC.

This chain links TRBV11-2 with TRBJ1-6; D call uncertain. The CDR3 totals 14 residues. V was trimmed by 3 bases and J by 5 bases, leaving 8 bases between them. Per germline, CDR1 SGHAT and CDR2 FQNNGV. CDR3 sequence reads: CASSFRGNNSPLHF. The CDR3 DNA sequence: TGTGCCAGCAGCTTCCGGGGAAATAATTCACCCCTCCACTTT.

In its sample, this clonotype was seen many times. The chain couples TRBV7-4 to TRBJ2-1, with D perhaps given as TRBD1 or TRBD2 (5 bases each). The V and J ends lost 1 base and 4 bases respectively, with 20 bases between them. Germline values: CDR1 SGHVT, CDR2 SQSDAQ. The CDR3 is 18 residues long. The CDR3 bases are TGTGCCAGCAGCTTAGAGGATTCGAGGGGCCTATTTTACAATGAGCAGTTCTTC. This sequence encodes CASSLEDSRGLFYNEQFF.

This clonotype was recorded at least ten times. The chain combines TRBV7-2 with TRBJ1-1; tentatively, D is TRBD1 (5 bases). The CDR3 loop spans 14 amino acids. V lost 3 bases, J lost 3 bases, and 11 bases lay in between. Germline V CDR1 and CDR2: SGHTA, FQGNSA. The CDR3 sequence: CASSFADRYTEAFF. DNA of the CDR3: TGTGCCAGCAGCTTCGCTGACAGATACACTGAAGCTTTCTTT.

CDR3 sequence (DNA): TGTGCCAGCAGTCAGACCGGACCGTCCTATGGCTACACCTTC. Residues: CASSQTGPSYGYTF. The gene calls are TRBV6-8 and TRBJ1-2; D ambiguous. CDR3 length: 14 residues. The V end was cut by 5 bases, the J end by 4 bases, with 14 bases between. The germline CDR1 and CDR2 sequences are MNHGY and SAAAGT.

As DNA, the CDR3 is TGTGCCAGCAGCTCTGCTTTATACACCGGGGAGCTGTTTTTT. It specifies CASSSALYTGELFF. The chain is built from TRBV7-2 and TRBJ2-2; D remains ambiguous. This CDR3 region has 14 residues. Per the germline V gene, CDR1 is SGHTA and CDR2 is FQGNSA. Trimming left V 4 bases short and J 3 bases short, with 9 bases between.

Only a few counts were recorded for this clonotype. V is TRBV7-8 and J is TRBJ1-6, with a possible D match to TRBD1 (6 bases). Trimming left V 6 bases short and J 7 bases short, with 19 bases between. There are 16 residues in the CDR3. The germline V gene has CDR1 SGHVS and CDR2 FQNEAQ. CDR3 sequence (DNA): TGTGCCAGCAGTAACGCGGAAGGGGGGAAAAATTCACCCCTCCACTTT. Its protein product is CASSNAEGGKNSPLHF.

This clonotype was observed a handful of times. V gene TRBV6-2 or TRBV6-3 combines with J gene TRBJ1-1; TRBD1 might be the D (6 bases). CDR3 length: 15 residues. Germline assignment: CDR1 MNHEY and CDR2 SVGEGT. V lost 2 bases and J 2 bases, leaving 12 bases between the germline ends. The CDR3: CASSYLRTDNTEAFF. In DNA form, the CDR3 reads TGTGCCAGCAGTTACCTTCGGACAGACAACACTGAAGCTTTCTTT.

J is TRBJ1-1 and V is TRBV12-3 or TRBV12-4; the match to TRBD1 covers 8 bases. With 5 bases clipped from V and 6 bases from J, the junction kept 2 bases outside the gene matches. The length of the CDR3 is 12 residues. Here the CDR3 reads CASSTGGSEAFF. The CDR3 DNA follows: TGTGCCAGCAGTACAGGGGGTTCTGAAGCTTTCTTT.

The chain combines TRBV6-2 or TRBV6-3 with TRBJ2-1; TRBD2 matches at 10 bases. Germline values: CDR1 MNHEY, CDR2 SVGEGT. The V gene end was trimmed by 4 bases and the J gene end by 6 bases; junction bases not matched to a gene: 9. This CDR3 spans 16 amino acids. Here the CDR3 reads CASSLRAGGPRNEQFF. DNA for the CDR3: TGTGCCAGCAGTTTGCGAGCGGGGGGGCCTCGCAATGAGCAGTTCTTC.

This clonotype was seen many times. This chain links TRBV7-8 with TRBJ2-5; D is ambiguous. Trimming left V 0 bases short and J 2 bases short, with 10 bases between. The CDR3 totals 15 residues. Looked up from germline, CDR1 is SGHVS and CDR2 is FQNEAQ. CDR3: CASSLAGSSQETQYF. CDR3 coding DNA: TGTGCCAGCAGCTTAGCAGGGTCTTCGCAAGAGACCCAGTACTTC.

The CDR3 is CASSGGTGHSREKLFF. The CDR3 DNA reads as TGCGCCAGCAGCGGAGGGACAGGCCATTCGCGTGAAAAACTGTTTTTT. The chain is built from TRBV4-3 and TRBJ1-4; 8 nucleotides agree with TRBD1. The CDR3 length is 16 residues. The germline V gene has CDR1 LGHNA and CDR2 YSLEER. With V trimmed by 5 bases and J by 7 bases, 12 bases remained unmatched.

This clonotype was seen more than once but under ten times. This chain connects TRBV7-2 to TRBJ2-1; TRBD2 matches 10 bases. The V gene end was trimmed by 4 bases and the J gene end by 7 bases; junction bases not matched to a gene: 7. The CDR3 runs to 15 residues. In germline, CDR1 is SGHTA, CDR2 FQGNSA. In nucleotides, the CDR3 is TGTGCCAGCAGCTCAAGCGGGGGGGCTCTGAATGAGCAGTTCTTC. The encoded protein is CASSSSGGALNEQFF.

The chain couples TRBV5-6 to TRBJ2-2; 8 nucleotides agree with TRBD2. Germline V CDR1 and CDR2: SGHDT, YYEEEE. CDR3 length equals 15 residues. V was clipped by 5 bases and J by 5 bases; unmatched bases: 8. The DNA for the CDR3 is TGTGCCAGCAGTCCAGCGGGGGTGAGGACCGGGGAGCTGTTTTTT. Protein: CASSPAGVRTGELFF.

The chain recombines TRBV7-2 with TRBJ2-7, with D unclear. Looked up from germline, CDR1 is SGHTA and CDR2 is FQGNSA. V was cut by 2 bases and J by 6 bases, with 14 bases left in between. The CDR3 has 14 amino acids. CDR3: CASSLPLGIGEQYF. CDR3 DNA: TGTGCCAGCAGCTTACCCCTGGGGATTGGCGAGCAGTACTTC.

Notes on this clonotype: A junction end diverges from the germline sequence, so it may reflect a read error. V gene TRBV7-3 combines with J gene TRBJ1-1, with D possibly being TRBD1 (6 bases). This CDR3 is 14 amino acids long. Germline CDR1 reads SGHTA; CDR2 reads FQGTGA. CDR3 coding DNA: TGTGCCTGCAGCTTGGGGGGCCCGAACACTGAAGCTTTCTTT. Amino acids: CACSLGGPNTEAFF.

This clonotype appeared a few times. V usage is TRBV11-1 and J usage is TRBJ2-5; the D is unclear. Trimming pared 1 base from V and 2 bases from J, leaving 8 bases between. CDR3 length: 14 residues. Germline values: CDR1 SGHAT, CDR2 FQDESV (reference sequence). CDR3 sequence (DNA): TGTGCCAGCAGCTTAGAACTCAATCAAGAGACCCAGTACTTC. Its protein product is CASSLELNQETQYF.

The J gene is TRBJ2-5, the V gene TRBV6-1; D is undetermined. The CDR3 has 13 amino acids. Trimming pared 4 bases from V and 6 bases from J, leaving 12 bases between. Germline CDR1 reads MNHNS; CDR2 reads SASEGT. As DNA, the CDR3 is TGTGCCAGCAGTGTCGAGGCATCGCAGACCCAGTACTTC. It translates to CASSVEASQTQYF.

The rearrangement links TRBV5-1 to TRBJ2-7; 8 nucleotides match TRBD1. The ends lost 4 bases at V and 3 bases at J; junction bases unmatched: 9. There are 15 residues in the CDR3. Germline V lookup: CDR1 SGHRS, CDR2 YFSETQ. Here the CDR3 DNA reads TGCGCCAGCAGCGGGGGACAGGTGCCTGACTACGAGCAGTACTTC. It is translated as CASSGGQVPDYEQYF.

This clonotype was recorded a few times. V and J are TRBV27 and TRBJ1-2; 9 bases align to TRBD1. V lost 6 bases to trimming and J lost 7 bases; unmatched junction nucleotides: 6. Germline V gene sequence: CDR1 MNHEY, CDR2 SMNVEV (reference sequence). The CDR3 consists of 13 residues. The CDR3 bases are TGTGCCAGCAGATCGGGACAGGGTCTTGGCTACACCTTC. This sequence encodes CASRSGQGLGYTF.

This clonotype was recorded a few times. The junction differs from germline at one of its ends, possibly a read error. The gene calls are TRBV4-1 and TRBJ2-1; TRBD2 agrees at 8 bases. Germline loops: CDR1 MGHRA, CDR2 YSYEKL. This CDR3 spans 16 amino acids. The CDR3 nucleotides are TGTGCCAGCAGCCAAGTAGGGGTAGCGGGGAAGGATGAGCAGTTCTTC. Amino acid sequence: CASSQVGVAGKDEQFF.

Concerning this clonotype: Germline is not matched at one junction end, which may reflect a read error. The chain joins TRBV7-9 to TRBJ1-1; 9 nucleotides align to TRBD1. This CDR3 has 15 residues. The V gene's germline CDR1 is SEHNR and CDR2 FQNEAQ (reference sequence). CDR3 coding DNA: TGTGCCAGCAGCCGGGACAGGGATATGAACGCTGAAGCTTTCTTT. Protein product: CASSRDRDMNAEAFF.

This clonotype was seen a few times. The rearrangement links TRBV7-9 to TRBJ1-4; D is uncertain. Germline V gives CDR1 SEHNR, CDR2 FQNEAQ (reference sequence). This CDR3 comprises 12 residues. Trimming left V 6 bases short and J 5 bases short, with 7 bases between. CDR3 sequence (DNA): TGTGCCAGCAGAAGGGAAAATGAAAAACTGTTTTTT. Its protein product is CASRRENEKLFF.

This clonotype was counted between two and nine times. As DNA, the CDR3 is TGCGCCAGCAGCCCCGCGGACACCGGGGAGCTGTTTTTT. Protein: CASSPADTGELFF. The J gene is TRBJ2-2, the V gene TRBV5-1; D is uncertain. The CDR3 spans 13 residues. The V gene lost 4 bases and the J gene lost 3 bases, with 7 bases spanning the gap. Germline V gives CDR1 SGHRS, CDR2 YFSETQ.

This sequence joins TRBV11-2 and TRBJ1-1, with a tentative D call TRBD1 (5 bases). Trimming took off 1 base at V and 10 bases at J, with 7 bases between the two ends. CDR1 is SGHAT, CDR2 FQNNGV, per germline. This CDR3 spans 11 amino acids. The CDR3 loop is CASSLGGGAFF. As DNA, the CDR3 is TGTGCCAGCAGCTTAGGGGGGGGAGCTTTCTTT.

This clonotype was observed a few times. The CDR3 is CASSQEVLAGVPGELFF. The CDR3 bases are TGCGCCAGCAGCCAAGAGGTCCTAGCGGGGGTACCCGGGGAGCTGTTTTTT. The V call is TRBV4-3, the J call TRBJ2-2; 10 bases agree with TRBD2. The CDR3 has 17 amino acids. Germline V gives CDR1 LGHNA, CDR2 YSLEER. With 0 bases clipped from V and 6 bases from J, the junction kept 7 bases outside the gene matches.

The CDR3 coding sequence is TGTGCCAGTAGTGGGGGTCATAAAGATACGCAGTATTTT. Translation gives CASSGGHKDTQYF. J is TRBJ2-3 and V is TRBV19, with D perhaps given as TRBD1 or TRBD2 (5 bases each). CDR1 is LNHDA and CDR2 is SQIVND in the germline V gene (reference sequence). This CDR3 region has 13 residues. The V end lost 5 bases, the J end lost 5 bases, and 11 bases lay between the germline ends.

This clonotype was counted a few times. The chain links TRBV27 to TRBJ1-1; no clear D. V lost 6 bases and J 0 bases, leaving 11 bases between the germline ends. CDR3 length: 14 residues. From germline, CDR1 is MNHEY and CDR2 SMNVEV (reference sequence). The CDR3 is CASSSPPMNTEAFF. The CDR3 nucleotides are TGTGCCAGCAGCTCTCCTCCCATGAACACTGAAGCTTTCTTT.

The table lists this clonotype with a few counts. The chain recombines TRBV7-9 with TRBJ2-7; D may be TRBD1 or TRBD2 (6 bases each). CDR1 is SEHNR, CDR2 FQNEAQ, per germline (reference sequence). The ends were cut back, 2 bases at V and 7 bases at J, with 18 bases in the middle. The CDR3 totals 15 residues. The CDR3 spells CASSLSGRGDMEQYF. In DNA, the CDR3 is TGTGCCAGCAGCTTATCGGGGCGCGGGGACATGGAGCAGTACTTC.

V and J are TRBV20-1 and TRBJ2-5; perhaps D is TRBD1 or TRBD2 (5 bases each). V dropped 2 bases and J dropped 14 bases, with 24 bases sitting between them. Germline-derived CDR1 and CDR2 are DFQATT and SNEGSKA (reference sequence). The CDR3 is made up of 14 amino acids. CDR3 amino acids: CSARRKRPGSPGYF. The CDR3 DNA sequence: TGCAGTGCTAGACGGAAGAGGCCAGGGAGCCCAGGATACTTC.